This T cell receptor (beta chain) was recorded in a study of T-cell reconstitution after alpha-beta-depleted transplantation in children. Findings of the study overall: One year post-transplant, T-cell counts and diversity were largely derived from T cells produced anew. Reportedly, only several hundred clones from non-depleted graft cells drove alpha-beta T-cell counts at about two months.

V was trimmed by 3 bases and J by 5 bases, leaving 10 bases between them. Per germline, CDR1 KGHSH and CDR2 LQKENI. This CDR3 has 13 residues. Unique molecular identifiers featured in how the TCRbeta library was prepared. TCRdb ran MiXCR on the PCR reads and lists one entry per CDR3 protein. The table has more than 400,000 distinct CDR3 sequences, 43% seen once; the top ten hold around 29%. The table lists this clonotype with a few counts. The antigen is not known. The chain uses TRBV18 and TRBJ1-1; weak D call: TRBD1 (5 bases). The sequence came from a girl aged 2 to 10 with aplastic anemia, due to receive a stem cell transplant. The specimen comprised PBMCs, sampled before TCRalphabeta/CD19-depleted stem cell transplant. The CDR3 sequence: CASSPGGKTEAFF. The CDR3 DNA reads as TGTGCCAGCTCACCGGGGGGGAAAACTGAAGCTTTCTTT.